The sequence of this T cell receptor beta chain was determined in a study of cytomegalovirus exposure and HLA in healthy donors. The PCR employed 60 Vbeta primers together with 13 Jbeta primers. The method was immunoSEQ multiplex PCR; TCRdb's version includes in-frame clones alone and lacks a portion of them. The sample lists 150,000 to 200,000 clones; roughly 80% were seen once. CDR1 is LNHDA and CDR2 is SQIVND in the germline V gene (reference sequence). The CDR3 length is 18 residues. The junction had 12 bases not matched to a gene; V was cut back by 5 bases and J by 1 base. This clone has a handful of counts.

The sample taken for sequencing was PBMCs. This clonotype was sampled from a woman under 30 in good health and CMV-seronegative. The rearrangement joins TRBV19 to TRBJ2-3; 10 bases agree with TRBD2. DNA of the CDR3: TGTGCCAGTAGTGGGTTAGCGGGAGGAGGTCTCGGCACAGATACGCAGTATTTT. This codes for CASSGLAGGGLGTDTQYF.